The 16 T cell receptor beta chains in this list originate from one sample, sequenced in a study of blood T cell repertoires in COVID-19. TCRdb's copy holds only in-frame clones and misses some; the assay was immunoSEQ multiplex PCR. The data contain about 300,000 clones, 85% of them singletons. Sequenced material: PBMCs or T cells enriched from blood (not recorded which). All receptors come from a woman between 50 and 59 years old who had recovered from COVID-19.

The V and J genes are TRBV19 and TRBJ1-2, with TRBD1 identical over 7 bases. Germline-derived CDR1 and CDR2 are LNHDA and SQIVND (reference sequence). V shed 6 bases and J 2 bases; nucleotides not matched to a gene: 3. The CDR3 is made up of 13 amino acids. CDR3 in DNA: TGTGCCAGTAGCTACAGGGGAAACTATGGCTACACCTTC. This gives the protein CASSYRGNYGYTF.

The chain couples TRBV10-3 to TRBJ1-1, with 7 bases lining up with TRBD1. Germline CDR1 ENHRY, CDR2 SYGVKD. This CDR3 is built from 14 residues. CDR3 nucleotide sequence: TGTGCGACCGGGACGGGACAGATGAACACTGAAGCTTTCTTT. This gives the protein CATGTGQMNTEAFF.

The chain's CDR3 is CASSQWANSGNTIYF. The CDR3 DNA reads TGCGCCAGCAGTCAATGGGCCAACTCTGGAAACACCATATATTTT. The V and J genes are TRBV23-1 and TRBJ1-3; D call uncertain. TRBV23-1 is treated as an ORF (open reading frame) with a function not yet certain. The CDR3 sequence is 15 residues long. Between the trimmed V and J ends, which lost 1 base and 0 bases, there was a span of 7 bases.

The chain uses TRBV25-1 and TRBJ1-2; 8 bases fit TRBD1. There are 14 residues in the CDR3. The J segment lost 8 bases and the V segment lost 5 bases, leaving 10 bases of the junction unmatched. Looked up from germline, CDR1 is MGHDK and CDR2 is SYGVNS. CDR3 nucleotide sequence: TGTGCCAGCAGTATCCCGGGACAGGCCGACGGCTACACCTTC. Its translation: CASSIPGQADGYTF.

The rearrangement joins TRBV7-8 to TRBJ1-5; 12 nucleotides line up with TRBD1. The V gene's germline CDR1 is SGHVS and CDR2 FQNEAQ. Unmatched junction bases numbered 4, after V lost 5 bases and J lost 5 bases. This CDR3 has 15 residues. This chain's CDR3 is CASSVGTGGYQPQHF. CDR3 coding DNA: TGTGCCAGCAGCGTGGGGACAGGGGGCTATCAGCCCCAGCATTTT.

The V gene is TRBV3-1 (or the pseudogene TRBV3-2), the J gene TRBJ2-1; 8 nucleotides align to TRBD2. Per the germline V gene, CDR1 is LGHDT and CDR2 is YNNKEL (reference sequence). With 4 bases clipped from V and 4 bases from J, the junction kept 9 bases outside the gene matches. The length of the CDR3 is 16 residues. CDR3 sequence: CASSPPPGGAYNEQFF. In nucleotides, the CDR3 is TGTGCCAGCAGCCCACCCCCCGGGGGGGCTTACAATGAGCAGTTCTTC.

The CDR3 is CASSLEAGPYNEQFF. In DNA form, the CDR3 reads TGTGCCAGCAGCTTGGAGGCAGGGCCGTACAATGAGCAGTTCTTC. The chain uses TRBV5-8 and TRBJ2-1; possible D gene TRBD1, 5 bases. The CDR3 covers 15 residues. Germline CDR1 SGHTS, CDR2 YDEGEE. The V gene lost 0 bases and the J gene lost 4 bases, with 11 bases spanning the gap.

V usage is TRBV9 and J usage is TRBJ1-4; TRBD1 aligns across 10 bases. After removal of 4 bases from V and 7 bases from J, the junction contained 10 bases not matched to a gene. CDR3 length: 16 amino acids. CDR1 is SGDLS, CDR2 YYNGEE, per germline. The CDR3 DNA is TGTGCCAGCAGCCGACAGGGGGCGCGGGGGGGTGAAAAACTGTTTTTT. It specifies CASSRQGARGGEKLFF. The whole variable domain, filled in from reference TRBV9 and TRBJ1-4, reads DSGVTQTPKHLITATGQRVTLRCSPRSGDLSVYWYQQSLDQGLQFLIQYYNGEERAKGNILERFSAQQFPDLHSELNLSSLELGDSALYFCASSRQGARGGEKLFFGSGTQLSVL.

This chain connects TRBV7-2 to TRBJ2-7, with 14 bases identical to TRBD2. Germline CDR1 reads SGHTA; CDR2 reads FQGNSA. The CDR3 extends over 14 amino acids. J was trimmed by 6 bases and V by 3 bases; bases with no gene match: 1. DNA for the CDR3: TGTGCCAGCAGCTTGGGACTAGCGGGAGTCGAGCAGTACTTC. Amino acid sequence: CASSLGLAGVEQYF.

The V and J genes are TRBV6-5 and TRBJ2-7, with D possibly being TRBD2 (6 bases). Germline CDR1 and CDR2: MNHEY and SVGAGI. The CDR3 runs 14 residues. V was shortened by 7 bases and J by 1 base, with 14 bases between the two germline ends. The CDR3 reads CASKSLASSYEQYF. The CDR3 DNA reads as TGTGCCAGCAAATCCCTAGCGTCTTCCTACGAGCAGTACTTC.

The chain combines TRBV5-5 with TRBJ2-1; D ambiguous. Germline lookup yields CDR1 SGHKS and CDR2 YYEKEE (reference sequence). The ends were cut back, 1 base at V and 2 bases at J, with 7 bases in the middle. This CDR3 is 14 amino acids long. This CDR3 is CASSLSIAYNEQFF. CDR3 nucleotides: TGTGCCAGCAGCTTGAGTATAGCCTACAATGAGCAGTTCTTC.

A single count supports this clone. J is TRBJ1-6 and V is TRBV16; perhaps TRBD1 as D (6 bases). V gave up 0 bases and J gave up 10 bases, with 16 bases separating them. The germline V gene encodes CDR1 KGHSY and CDR2 FQNENV. This CDR3 spans 16 amino acids. The CDR3 DNA reads TGTGCCAGCAGCCAATCGTTATGGGGGCGAGGCTCACCCCTCCACTTT. Translation gives CASSQSLWGRGSPLHF.

Many counts were recorded for this clone. The rearrangement links TRBV7-2 to TRBJ1-6; tentative D call: TRBD1 (5 bases). Germline V gene lookup returns CDR1 SGHTA and CDR2 FQGNSA. The CDR3 extends over 15 amino acids. The V gene lost 2 bases and the J gene lost 6 bases, with 11 bases spanning the gap. The CDR3 nucleotides read TGTGCCAGCAGCTTACAAAAGGGGTCTAATTCACCCCTCCACTTT. Translated: CASSLQKGSNSPLHF.

The chain recombines TRBV10-1 with TRBJ2-3; D unresolved. There are 14 residues in the CDR3. V was pared by 2 bases and J by 1 base, with 7 bases between. Germline CDR1 reads WNHNN; CDR2 reads SYGVQD (reference sequence). The CDR3: CASSEVPGTDTQYF. The DNA for the CDR3 is TGCGCCAGCAGTGAGGTACCAGGCACAGATACGCAGTATTTT.

A single count supports this clone. V usage is TRBV20-1 and J usage is TRBJ1-5; TRBD1 is a possible D gene (5 bases). The germline V and J ends were trimmed by 3 bases and 1 base, with 13 bases remaining between them. The CDR3 spans 15 residues. Germline lookup yields CDR1 DFQATT and CDR2 SNEGSKA (reference sequence). CDR3 nucleotides: TGCAGTGCTAGTATCGGGGGGAAAAGCAATCAGCCCCAGCATTTT. Its protein is CSASIGGKSNQPQHF.

The chain combines TRBV7-2 with TRBJ2-5, with 10 bases matching TRBD2. This CDR3 is built from 17 residues. The germline V gene encodes CDR1 SGHTA and CDR2 FQGNSA. Trimming cost V 1 base and J 9 bases; bases outside gene matches: 14. In DNA, the CDR3 is TGTGCCAGCAGCTTAGTGGTAGCGGGAGGACGAAACCTAGCCCAGTACTTC. The encoded protein is CASSLVVAGGRNLAQYF. Variable domain in full (rest from reference TRBV7-2 and TRBJ2-5): GAGVSQSPSNKVTEKGKDVELRCDPISGHTALYWYRQSLGQGLEFLIYFQGNSAPDKSGLPSDRFSAERTGGSVSTLTIQRTQQEDSAVYLCASSLVVAGGRNLAQYFGPGTRLLVL.